These 8 T cell receptor beta chains came from one sample sequenced in a study of CD8 T cells in Susac syndrome. RNA in amounts of roughly 0.45 to 1 ug was reverse transcribed with random hexamers. TCRdb processed the immunoSEQ multiplex PCR reads anew with MiXCR; each CDR3 protein has one entry. The sample has about 400,000 distinct CDR3 sequences; more than 80% are singletons. Sequencing was carried out using CD8+ T cells from PBMCs. The receptors derive from a human donor with multiple sclerosis.

The V and J genes are TRBV5-4 and TRBJ2-5; 9 bases are a match to TRBD1. Trimming removed 2 bases from V and 5 bases from J; junction bases left unmatched: 7. The CDR3 is 15 residues long. Per germline, CDR1 SGHNT and CDR2 YYREEE (reference sequence). For the CDR3, the DNA is TGTGCCAGCAGCTTCCCGGGACAGGGAACGGAGACCCAGTACTTC. Translation: CASSFPGQGTETQYF.

The chain combines TRBV5-4 with TRBJ2-1; 7 nucleotides line up with TRBD2. The CDR3 has 19 residues. Germline V gene sequence: CDR1 SGHNT, CDR2 YYREEE (reference sequence). J was trimmed by 9 bases and V by 4 bases; bases with no gene match: 25. The CDR3 DNA reads as TGTGCCAGCAGCCGCGGCGTGGGTTCTTGGGGGGAGGGCCGTGGTGAGCAGTTCTTC. Translated, it gives CASSRGVGSWGEGRGEQFF.

This chain connects TRBV11-2 to TRBJ2-7, with 7 bases aligning to TRBD1. Germline V lookup: CDR1 SGHAT, CDR2 FQNNGV. The CDR3 consists of 15 residues. Trimming took 3 bases from V and 2 from J; bases not matched to a gene: 7. Here the CDR3 DNA reads TGTGCCAGCAGCTTTGGGACAGATATCACCTACGAGCAGTACTTC. This gives the protein CASSFGTDITYEQYF.

The chain uses TRBV7-8 and TRBJ2-1; D possibly corresponds to TRBD2 (6 bases). V lost 1 base, J lost 2 bases, and 9 bases lay in between. CDR3 length: 15 amino acids. CDR1 and CDR2 (germline): SGHVS, FQNEAQ. CDR3 protein: CASSLDGSTYNEQFF. For the CDR3, the DNA is TGTGCCAGCAGCTTAGACGGGAGCACCTACAATGAGCAGTTCTTC.

The chain combines TRBV5-1 with TRBJ2-1, with 11 bases lining up with TRBD2. V dropped 3 bases and J dropped 7; count of bases not matched to a gene: 9. In germline, CDR1 is SGHRS, CDR2 YFSETQ. The CDR3 covers 16 residues. The DNA for the CDR3 is TGCGCCAGCAGCTACCTTAGCGGGGGGGCCAAAAATGAGCAGTTCTTC. Protein product: CASSYLSGGAKNEQFF.

This clonotype was counted only a few times. The chain uses TRBV28 and TRBJ2-1; D may be TRBD1 or TRBD2 (6 bases each). The germline V gene has CDR1 MDHEN and CDR2 SYDVKM. The germline V and J ends were trimmed by 6 bases and 4 bases, with 16 bases remaining between them. The CDR3 consists of 15 residues. DNA for the CDR3: TGTGCCAGCAGGTTGGCGGGGACAACGTACAATGAGCAGTTCTTC. It yields the protein CASRLAGTTYNEQFF.

V is TRBV5-4 and J is TRBJ2-1; D gene uncertain. V was trimmed by 0 bases and J by 3 bases, leaving 7 bases between them. In germline, CDR1 is SGHNT, CDR2 YYREEE (reference sequence). This CDR3 has 14 amino acids. This CDR3 is CASSLAHYYNEQFF. The CDR3 region has the DNA TGTGCCAGCAGCTTGGCACACTACTACAATGAGCAGTTCTTC.

The chain recombines TRBV20-1 with TRBJ1-5; D is undetermined. The V gene lost 1 base and the J gene lost 1 base, with 14 bases spanning the gap. Germline lookup yields CDR1 DFQATT and CDR2 SNEGSKA (reference sequence). The CDR3 is 16 amino acids. The CDR3 loop is CSARGPSTGSNQPQHF. CDR3 DNA: TGCAGTGCTAGAGGGCCCTCGACGGGGAGCAATCAGCCCCAGCATTTT.